Reported below is one TCR beta chain. Antigen: not known. The data were taken from a study of CD8 T cells in ankylosing spondylitis. Study-level results: In ankylosing spondylitis patients, matched synovial fluid reportedly showed significant enrichment of disease-linked clones. A TCR beta motif made of fewer than ten highly homologous variants seemed typical of ankylosing spondylitis blood.

TCRdb called the 5' RACE reads again in MiXCR, with one record for every CDR3 protein. The table lists under 950,000 distinct CDR3 sequences, roughly 20% of them singletons, with over 15% in the top ten. In germline, CDR1 is SGHRS, CDR2 YFSETQ. The V and J ends lost 5 bases and 3 bases respectively, with 11 bases between them. This CDR3 spans 13 amino acids. The genes are TRBV5-1 and TRBJ1-1, with a weak D call TRBD1 (5 bases). The receptor was derived from a male donor with ankylosing spondylitis. What was sequenced was blood, either unsorted or a sorted T cell fraction (not recorded which). The CDR3 nucleotides are TGCGCCAGCAGGGCGGGGGTGGACACTGAAGCTTTCTTT. Translation: CASRAGVDTEAFF.